This is a list of T cell receptor beta chains from one sample in a study of shared clonotypes between healthy human individuals. This table comes from immunoSEQ multiplex PCR, and its TCRdb copy is limited to in-frame clones, with some not included. The data contain about 2.4 million clones, more than 85% of them singletons. Sequencing used naive CD4+ T cells from PBMCs. Receptor source: a man between 18 and 35 years old in good health. Some clones in this sample may be carry-over from other donors' samples. CDR3s include the opening cysteine and the closing phenylalanine or tryptophan. D genes are given only for firm matches. Expanded clones are given a class, and other clones once, few, many or no size at all.

V gene: TRBV28; D gene: NA; J gene: TRBJ2-7; clone size: NA; CDR3 protein: CASSLGGIPKSYEQYF; CDR3 DNA: TGTGCCAGCAGTTTAGGAGGGATCCCCAAATCCTACGAGCAGTACTTC
V gene: TRBV11-3; D gene: NA; J gene: TRBJ1-1; clone size: NA; CDR3 protein: CASSLDTGAEAFF; CDR3 DNA: TGTGCCAGCAGCTTAGATACGGGGGCTGAAGCTTTCTTT
V gene: TRBV29-1; D gene: NA; J gene: TRBJ1-2; clone size: NA; CDR3 protein: CSAAGLQGRLYGYTF; CDR3 DNA: TGCAGCGCCGCTGGGCTCCAGGGAAGGCTCTATGGCTACACCTTC
V gene: TRBV6-5; D gene: NA; J gene: TRBJ2-1; clone size: NA; CDR3 protein: CASTAVGTDGEQFF; CDR3 DNA: TGTGCCAGCACAGCAGTGGGGACGGATGGTGAGCAGTTCTTC
V gene: TRBV19; D gene: TRBD1; J gene: TRBJ2-7; clone size: NA; CDR3 protein: CASSIPGQAISEQYF; CDR3 DNA: TGTGCCAGTAGTATACCGGGACAGGCCATTTCGGAGCAGTACTTC
V gene: TRBV7-3; D gene: NA; J gene: TRBJ2-7; clone size: NA; CDR3 protein: CASSPQGSSYEQYF; CDR3 DNA: TGTGCCAGCAGCCCCCAAGGGAGCTCCTACGAGCAGTACTTC
V gene: TRBV4-3; D gene: NA; J gene: TRBJ2-2; clone size: NA; CDR3 protein: CASSHTRSGRTGELFF; CDR3 DNA: TGCGCCAGCAGCCATACTAGGTCGGGGCGGACCGGGGAGCTGTTTTTT
V gene: TRBV19; D gene: TRBD1; J gene: TRBJ1-1; clone size: NA; CDR3 protein: CASSIVGQGLGNTEAFF; CDR3 DNA: TGTGCCAGTAGTATAGTTGGACAGGGGTTAGGGAACACTGAAGCTTTCTTT
V gene: TRBV18; D gene: NA; J gene: TRBJ1-1; clone size: NA; CDR3 protein: CASSPAQGNTEAFF; CDR3 DNA: TGTGCCAGCTCACCTGCACAGGGGAACACTGAAGCTTTCTTT
V gene: TRBV6-6; D gene: NA; J gene: TRBJ2-5; clone size: NA; CDR3 protein: CASSYRDILETQYF; CDR3 DNA: TGTGCCAGCAGTTACAGGGACATATTAGAGACCCAGTACTTC
V gene: TRBV5-1; D gene: NA; J gene: TRBJ2-2; clone size: NA; CDR3 protein: CASSFRTGTENTGELFF; CDR3 DNA: TGCGCCAGCAGCTTCCGTACCGGGACCGAGAACACCGGGGAGCTGTTTTTT
V gene: TRBV28; D gene: TRBD1; J gene: TRBJ2-7; clone size: NA; CDR3 protein: CATLTGGAYEQYF; CDR3 DNA: TGTGCCACCCTGACAGGGGGCGCCTACGAGCAGTACTTC
V gene: TRBV5-1; D gene: TRBD2; J gene: TRBJ2-2; clone size: NA; CDR3 protein: CASSSTSATNTGELFF; CDR3 DNA: TGCGCCAGCAGCTCGACTAGCGCGACGAACACCGGGGAGCTGTTTTTT
V gene: TRBV19; D gene: TRBD2; J gene: TRBJ2-3; clone size: NA; CDR3 protein: CASSIGTSGDRQYF; CDR3 DNA: TGTGCCAGTAGTATAGGGACTAGCGGAGACCGGCAGTATTTT
V gene: TRBV5-1; D gene: TRBD2; J gene: TRBJ2-5; clone size: NA; CDR3 protein: CASSPGTSAAGEQYF; CDR3 DNA: TGCGCCAGCAGCCCCGGGACTAGCGCTGCGGGGGAGCAGTACTTC
V gene: TRBV28; D gene: TRBD1; J gene: TRBJ1-4; clone size: few; CDR3 protein: CASNRGEKLFF; CDR3 DNA: TGTGCCAGCAACAGGGGGGAAAAACTGTTTTTT
V gene: TRBV12-5; D gene: NA; J gene: TRBJ2-2; clone size: NA; CDR3 protein: CASGLGTLGRTGELFF; CDR3 DNA: TGTGCTAGTGGACTCGGCACATTGGGAAGAACCGGGGAGCTGTTTTTT
V gene: TRBV27; D gene: TRBD1; J gene: TRBJ2-2; clone size: NA; CDR3 protein: CASSYRGTGRHGELFF; CDR3 DNA: TGTGCCAGCAGCTATAGAGGGACAGGGAGGCACGGGGAGCTGTTTTTT
V gene: TRBV7-3; D gene: NA; J gene: TRBJ2-3; clone size: NA; CDR3 protein: CASSLLGAGSGTDTQYF; CDR3 DNA: TGTGCCAGCAGCTTACTTGGGGCGGGGTCTGGCACAGATACGCAGTATTTT
V gene: TRBV30; D gene: NA; J gene: TRBJ1-1; clone size: NA; CDR3 protein: CAWTKWDIFSEAFF; CDR3 DNA: TGTGCCTGGACCAAATGGGACATTTTTTCTGAAGCTTTCTTT
V gene: TRBV5-8; D gene: TRBD2; J gene: TRBJ2-2; clone size: NA; CDR3 protein: CASSLPGLAGHTGELFF; CDR3 DNA: TGTGCCAGCAGCTTGCCGGGACTAGCGGGACATACCGGGGAGCTGTTTTTT
V gene: TRBV7-2; D gene: NA; J gene: TRBJ1-5; clone size: NA; CDR3 protein: CASSLFRASNQPQHF; CDR3 DNA: TGTGCCAGCAGCTTATTTCGGGCTAGCAATCAGCCCCAGCATTTT
V gene: TRBV4-3; D gene: NA; J gene: TRBJ2-3; clone size: NA; CDR3 protein: CASSQDLGGRGDTQYF; CDR3 DNA: TGCGCCAGCAGCCAAGATTTGGGGGGTCGCGGAGATACGCAGTATTTT
V gene: TRBV5-1; D gene: NA; J gene: TRBJ2-3; clone size: NA; CDR3 protein: CASSSGSTPDTQYF; CDR3 DNA: TGCGCCAGCAGTTCGGGGTCGACCCCAGATACGCAGTATTTT
V gene: TRBV10-1; D gene: NA; J gene: TRBJ2-5; clone size: NA; CDR3 protein: CASTSFGTGHLSETQYF; CDR3 DNA: TGCGCCAGCACCTCTTTTGGGACGGGTCACTTAAGCGAGACCCAGTACTTC
V gene: TRBV18; D gene: NA; J gene: TRBJ2-6; clone size: NA; CDR3 protein: CASSRDSGANVLTF; CDR3 DNA: TGTGCCAGCTCACGGGACTCTGGGGCCAACGTCCTGACTTTC
V gene: TRBV28; D gene: NA; J gene: TRBJ1-2; clone size: NA; CDR3 protein: CASSRGTGYTF; CDR3 DNA: TGTGCCAGCAGTCGGGGGACCGGCTACACCTTC
V gene: TRBV5-1; D gene: NA; J gene: TRBJ2-4; clone size: NA; CDR3 protein: CASSRGTIAKNIQYF; CDR3 DNA: TGCGCCAGCAGTAGGGGCACCATAGCCAAAAACATTCAGTACTTC
V gene: TRBV19; D gene: NA; J gene: TRBJ2-7; clone size: NA; CDR3 protein: CASSIGGRPPYEQYF; CDR3 DNA: TGTGCCAGTAGTATAGGGGGACGTCCCCCTTACGAGCAGTACTTC
V gene: TRBV7-2; D gene: NA; J gene: TRBJ1-1; clone size: NA; CDR3 protein: CASSPRGSVGLSEAFF; CDR3 DNA: TGTGCCAGCAGTCCTAGGGGTTCCGTCGGGCTTTCTGAAGCTTTCTTT
V gene: TRBV7-2; D gene: NA; J gene: TRBJ1-1; clone size: once; CDR3 protein: CASSSHMNTEAFF; CDR3 DNA: TGTGCCAGCAGCTCACACATGAACACTGAAGCTTTCTTT
V gene: TRBV11-1; D gene: NA; J gene: TRBJ2-1; clone size: NA; CDR3 protein: CASSESRYNEQFF; CDR3 DNA: TGTGCCAGCAGCGAATCGCGGTACAATGAGCAGTTCTTC
V gene: TRBV5-8; D gene: NA; J gene: TRBJ1-2; clone size: NA; CDR3 protein: CASSLRQNRASYGYTF; CDR3 DNA: TGTGCCAGCAGCTTGAGGCAAAACAGGGCTAGCTATGGCTACACCTTC
V gene: TRBV5-8; D gene: NA; J gene: TRBJ2-5; clone size: NA; CDR3 protein: CASSQGGRLFKQYF; CDR3 DNA: TGTGCCAGCAGCCAAGGGGGGCGCCTCTTCAAGCAGTACTTC
V gene: TRBV5-1; D gene: NA; J gene: TRBJ1-2; clone size: NA; CDR3 protein: CASSSQGGHGYTF; CDR3 DNA: TGCGCCAGCAGCTCACAGGGAGGGCATGGCTACACCTTC
V gene: TRBV11-3; D gene: TRBD2; J gene: TRBJ2-1; clone size: NA; CDR3 protein: CASSLAGTSGDNEQFF; CDR3 DNA: TGTGCCAGCAGCTTGGCCGGGACTAGCGGAGACAATGAGCAGTTCTTC
V gene: TRBV6-1; D gene: NA; J gene: TRBJ2-7; clone size: NA; CDR3 protein: CASSEWGGEQYF; CDR3 DNA: TGTGCCAGCAGTGAATGGGGCGGGGAGCAGTACTTC
V gene: TRBV5-5; D gene: NA; J gene: TRBJ1-2; clone size: once; CDR3 protein: CASSLAGGTGYGYTF; CDR3 DNA: TGTGCCAGCAGCTTGGCTGGGGGGACCGGCTATGGCTACACCTTC
V gene: TRBV10-3; D gene: NA; J gene: TRBJ2-7; clone size: NA; CDR3 protein: CAIRYRRGREDEQYF; CDR3 DNA: TGTGCCATCAGATACCGGCGGGGGCGCGAAGACGAGCAGTACTTC
V gene: TRBV9; D gene: NA; J gene: TRBJ2-2; clone size: NA; CDR3 protein: CASSVEYRVRTGELFF; CDR3 DNA: TGTGCCAGCAGCGTAGAGTACAGGGTCAGGACCGGGGAGCTGTTTTTT
V gene: TRBV7-2; D gene: TRBD1; J gene: TRBJ2-3; clone size: NA; CDR3 protein: CASNRDRGTDTQYF; CDR3 DNA: TGTGCCAGCAACCGGGACAGGGGCACAGATACGCAGTATTTT
V gene: TRBV7-9; D gene: NA; J gene: TRBJ2-2; clone size: NA; CDR3 protein: CASSYYRTTNTGELFF; CDR3 DNA: TGTGCCAGCAGCTACTACCGCACAACGAACACCGGGGAGCTGTTTTTT
V gene: TRBV4-2; D gene: NA; J gene: TRBJ2-1; clone size: NA; CDR3 protein: CASSQERTEAHNEQFF; CDR3 DNA: TGTGCCAGCAGCCAAGAAAGGACCGAAGCTCACAATGAGCAGTTCTTC
V gene: TRBV15; D gene: NA; J gene: TRBJ2-2; clone size: NA; CDR3 protein: CATSAPRPTRTTPGELFF; CDR3 DNA: TGTGCCACCAGCGCACCCCGTCCGACTAGAACAACACCCGGGGAGCTGTTTTTT
V gene: TRBV6-1; D gene: NA; J gene: TRBJ1-5; clone size: NA; CDR3 protein: CASRNNQPQHF; CDR3 DNA: TGTGCCAGCAGGAACAATCAGCCCCAGCATTTT
V gene: TRBV5-1; D gene: NA; J gene: TRBJ2-7; clone size: NA; CDR3 protein: CASRRSVSGSYEQYF; CDR3 DNA: TGCGCCAGCAGGCGATCGGTCTCGGGGAGCTACGAGCAGTACTTC
V gene: TRBV6-5; D gene: NA; J gene: TRBJ1-5; clone size: once; CDR3 protein: CASSYSGNSNQPQHF; CDR3 DNA: TGTGCCAGCAGTTACTCAGGAAATAGCAATCAGCCCCAGCATTTT
V gene: TRBV18; D gene: NA; J gene: TRBJ1-1; clone size: NA; CDR3 protein: CASSPRSNGDRPMGGKAFF; CDR3 DNA: TGTGCCAGCTCACCACGGTCCAACGGAGACAGGCCTATGGGGGGGAAAGCTTTCTTT
V gene: TRBV15; D gene: NA; J gene: TRBJ1-5; clone size: NA; CDR3 protein: CATSDPTGSNQPQHF; CDR3 DNA: TGTGCCACCAGTGACCCGACAGGTAGCAATCAGCCCCAGCATTTT
V gene: TRBV9; D gene: NA; J gene: TRBJ2-2; clone size: NA; CDR3 protein: CASSPHTGELFF; CDR3 DNA: TGTGCCAGCAGCCCTCACACCGGGGAGCTGTTTTTT
V gene: TRBV30; D gene: NA; J gene: TRBJ1-3; clone size: NA; CDR3 protein: CALELGNTIYF; CDR3 DNA: TGTGCCTTGGAACTTGGAAACACCATATATTTT
V gene: TRBV7-9; D gene: NA; J gene: TRBJ2-1; clone size: NA; CDR3 protein: CASSPRGGGEQFF; CDR3 DNA: TGTGCCAGCAGCCCGCGAGGCGGTGGTGAGCAGTTCTTC
V gene: TRBV7-9; D gene: NA; J gene: TRBJ1-1; clone size: NA; CDR3 protein: CASSNDRGLEAFF; CDR3 DNA: TGTGCCAGCAGCAATGACAGAGGACTTGAAGCTTTCTTT